This T cell receptor (beta chain) came from a study of T cell repertoires in cytomegalovirus infection. Study as a whole: Indications came from public TCR beta signatures; they pointed to CMV infection and to a matching HLA type. General study points: Identification of carriers of CMV plus the relevant HLA was achieved through cumulative public TCR beta family frequency. Dominant in the ex vivo response were TCR beta clonotypes restricted by HLA-C and specific for CMV.

This clonotype has more than one count but fewer than ten. Antigen: not known. Germline V gene sequence: CDR1 LNHDA, CDR2 SQIVND (reference sequence). J was trimmed by 6 bases and V by 6 bases; bases with no gene match: 0. This CDR3 has 13 amino acids. TCRdb analysed the reads with MiXCR anew, one entry per CDR3 protein. The table lists 200,000 or so distinct CDR3 sequences, roughly 19% of them singletons. This chain links TRBV19 with TRBJ1-5; 12 bases line up with TRBD1. The sequenced material came from PBMCs. This clonotype was obtained from a human donor in good health (CMV status not recorded). Some clones in this sample may be carry-over from other donors' samples. The CDR3 nucleotides read TGTGCCAGTAGGGGACAGGGGGCTCAGCCCCAGCATTTT. Translated, it gives CASRGQGAQPQHF.